Here is one T cell receptor (beta chain) with its context. Its antigen is unknown. These data come from a study of siplizumab effects on memory and regulatory T cells. Assaying covered roughly 92,000 TCR templates per sample. TCRdb's table, derived via immunoSEQ multiplex PCR, lists solely in-frame clones and lacks some. This sample yields 75,000 to 100,000 clones, of which over 90% are seen a single time; about 1.4% belongs to the top ten. Germline V lookup: CDR1 MNHNS, CDR2 SASEGT. V gave up 7 bases and J gave up 8 bases, with 14 bases separating them. This CDR3 contains 12 residues. The study's findings and limits: Naive or memory phenotype was unassignable for roughly 75-95% of proliferating CD4+ or CD8+ clones. Siplizumab conditions gave an average of around 65% Treg-derived mappable alloreactive CD4+ clones, versus around 30% for controls. Confirmatory evidence of suppressive function in proliferating siplizumab-culture Tregs was not obtained.

This receptor was taken from a human donor in good health. The chain is built from TRBV6-1 and TRBJ1-2, with D uncertain. Sequencing input: non-Treg CD4+ T cells sorted from blood. The CDR3 sequence: CASNQWNHGYTF. The DNA for the CDR3 is TGTGCCAGCAATCAGTGGAACCACGGCTACACCTTC.